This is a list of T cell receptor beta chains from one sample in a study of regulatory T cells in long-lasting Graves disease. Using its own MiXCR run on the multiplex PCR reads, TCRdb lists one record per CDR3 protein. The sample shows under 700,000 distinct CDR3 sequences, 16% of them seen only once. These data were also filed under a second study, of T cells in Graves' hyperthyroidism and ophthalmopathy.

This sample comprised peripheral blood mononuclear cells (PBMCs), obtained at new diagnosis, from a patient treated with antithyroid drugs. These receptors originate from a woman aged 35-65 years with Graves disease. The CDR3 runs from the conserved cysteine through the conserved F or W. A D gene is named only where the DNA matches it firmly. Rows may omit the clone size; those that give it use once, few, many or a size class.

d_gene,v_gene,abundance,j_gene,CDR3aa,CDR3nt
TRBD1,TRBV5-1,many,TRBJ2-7,CASSRAGTGGGSSYEQYF,TGCGCCAGCAGCCGAGCCGGGACAGGGGGCGGAAGCTCCTACGAGCAGTACTTC
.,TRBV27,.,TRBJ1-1,CASSLKRPVNTEAFF,TGTGCCAGCAGTCTCAAGCGGCCAGTGAACACTGAAGCTTTCTTT
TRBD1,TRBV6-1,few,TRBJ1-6,CASRQPGQGYSPLHF,TGTGCCAGCAGGCAACCGGGACAGGGGTATTCACCCCTCCACTTT
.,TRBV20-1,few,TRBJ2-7,CSAISFSYEQYF,TGCAGTGCTATTAGTTTTTCCTACGAGCAGTACTTC
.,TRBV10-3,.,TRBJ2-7,CASSFPHPEGYEQYF,TGTGCCAGCAGTTTCCCCCACCCTGAGGGCTACGAGCAGTACTTC
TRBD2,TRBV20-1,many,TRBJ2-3,CSAGIGGSTDTQYF,TGCAGTGCTGGGATCGGGGGGAGCACAGATACGCAGTATTTT
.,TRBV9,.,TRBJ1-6,CASSVDRANSPLHF,TGTGCCAGCAGCGTAGACAGGGCTAATTCACCCCTCCACTTT
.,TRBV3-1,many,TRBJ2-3,CASSAGVTTDTQYF,TGTGCCAGCAGCGCAGGGGTTACCACAGATACGCAGTATTTT
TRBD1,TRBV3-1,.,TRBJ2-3,CASSQNRGATDTQYF,TGTGCCAGCAGCCAGAACAGGGGAGCTACAGATACGCAGTATTTT
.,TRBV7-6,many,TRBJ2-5,CASSLWARETQYF,TGTGCCAGCAGCTTATGGGCCCGGGAGACCCAGTACTTC
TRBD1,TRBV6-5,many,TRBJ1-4,CASSYGTGGWKLFF,TGTGCCAGCAGTTACGGGACAGGGGGCTGGAAACTGTTTTTT
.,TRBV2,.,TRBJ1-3,CASRTFGGSSGNTIYF,TGTGCCAGCAGGACATTTGGGGGGAGCTCTGGAAACACCATATATTTT
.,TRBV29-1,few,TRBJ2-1,CSDRNPEQFF,TGCAGCGATCGGAACCCAGAGCAGTTCTTC
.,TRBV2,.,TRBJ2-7,CASSEAIDLYEQYF,TGTGCCAGCAGTGAAGCTATCGACTTATACGAGCAGTACTTC
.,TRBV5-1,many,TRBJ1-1,CASSSIGPIQNTEAFF,TGCGCCAGCAGCTCGATAGGGCCGATCCAGAACACTGAAGCTTTCTTT
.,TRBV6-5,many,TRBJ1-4,CASSYRPSEKLFF,TGTGCCAGCAGTTACCGTCCAAGTGAAAAACTGTTTTTT
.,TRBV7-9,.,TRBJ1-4,CASSREYATNEKLFF,TGTGCCAGCAGCCGAGAATATGCAACTAATGAAAAACTGTTTTTT
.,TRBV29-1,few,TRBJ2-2,CSVESAGHTGELFF,TGCAGCGTTGAATCGGCAGGGCACACCGGGGAGCTGTTTTTT
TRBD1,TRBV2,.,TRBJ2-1,CASSHRDRNYEQFF,TGTGCCAGCAGCCACCGGGACAGAAACTACGAGCAGTTCTTC
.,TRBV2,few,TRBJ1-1,CASSETGAHTEAFF,TGTGCCAGCAGTGAGACAGGTGCCCACACTGAAGCTTTCTTT
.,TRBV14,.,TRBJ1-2,CASSVGVSYGYTF,TGTGCCAGCAGTGTGGGAGTAAGCTATGGCTACACCTTC
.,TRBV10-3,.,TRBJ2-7,CAISEKVGEPFEQYF,TGTGCCATCAGTGAGAAGGTGGGGGAACCTTTCGAGCAGTACTTC
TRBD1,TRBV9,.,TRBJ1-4,CASSEGTGDAANEKLFF,TGTGCCAGCAGCGAAGGGACAGGGGATGCAGCTAATGAAAAACTGTTTTTT
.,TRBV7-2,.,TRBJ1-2,CASSLLSTATNYGYTF,TGTGCCAGCAGCTTACTCAGCACGGCTACTAACTATGGCTACACCTTC
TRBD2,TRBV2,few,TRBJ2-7,CASSATQAGGLSGQYF,TGTGCCAGCAGTGCCACACAAGCGGGGGGCCTTAGCGGGCAGTACTTC
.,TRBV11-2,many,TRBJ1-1,CASSPRGAAFF,TGTGCCAGCAGCCCACGGGGGGCGGCTTTCTTT
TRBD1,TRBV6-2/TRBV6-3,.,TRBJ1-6,CASSYSSGRTGGHSPLHF,TGTGCCAGCAGTTACTCGAGCGGGAGGACAGGGGGACATTCACCCCTCCACTTT
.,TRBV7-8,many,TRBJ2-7,CASSPQGGANYEQYF,TGTGCCAGCAGCCCTCAGGGGGGGGCCAACTACGAGCAGTACTTC
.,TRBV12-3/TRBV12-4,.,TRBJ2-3,CASSFNRGALDTQYF,TGTGCCAGCAGCTTTAACCGGGGGGCCTTAGATACGCAGTATTTT
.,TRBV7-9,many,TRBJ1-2,CASSPGTANYGYTF,TGTGCCAGCAGCCCGGGGACGGCTAACTATGGCTACACCTTC
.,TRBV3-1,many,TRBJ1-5,CASSQDRGGSQPQHF,TGTGCCAGCAGCCAAGATCGAGGGGGAAGTCAGCCCCAGCATTTT
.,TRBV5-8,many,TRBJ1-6,CASSTTASYNSPLHF,TGTGCCAGCAGCACGACAGCTTCCTATAATTCACCCCTCCACTTT
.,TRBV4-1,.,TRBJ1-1,CASSRNPGANTEAFF,TGCGCCAGCAGCCGGAACCCGGGGGCAAACACTGAAGCTTTCTTT
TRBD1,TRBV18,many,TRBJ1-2,CASSLQGKGNYGYTF,TGTGCCAGCTCACTACAGGGGAAAGGAAACTATGGCTACACCTTC
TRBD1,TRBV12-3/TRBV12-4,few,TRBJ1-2,CASRRTGGATYGYTF,TGTGCCAGCAGGCGCACAGGGGGCGCCACCTACGGCTACACCTTC
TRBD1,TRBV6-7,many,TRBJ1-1,CASSYSLHRDRGTEAFF,TGTGCCAGCAGTTACTCCCTCCACCGGGACAGGGGCACTGAAGCTTTCTTT
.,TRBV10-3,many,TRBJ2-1,CAISERGDNEQFF,TGTGCCATCAGTGAGAGGGGAGACAATGAGCAGTTCTTC
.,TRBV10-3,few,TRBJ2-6,CAIRAQPTSGANVLTF,TGTGCCATCAGGGCTCAGCCTACCTCTGGGGCCAACGTCCTGACTTTC
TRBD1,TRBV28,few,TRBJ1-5,CASSPTLPGGLGNQPQHF,TGTGCCAGCAGCCCAACTCTGCCAGGGGGGCTCGGGAATCAGCCCCAGCATTTT
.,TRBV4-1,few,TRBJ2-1,CASSQATFLSSYNEQFF,TGCGCCAGCAGCCAAGCTACCTTCCTTAGCTCCTACAATGAGCAGTTCTTC
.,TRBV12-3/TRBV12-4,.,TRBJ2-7,CASSYTQYEQYF,TGTGCCAGCAGTTATACACAGTACGAGCAGTACTTC
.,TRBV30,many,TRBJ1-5,CAWSPGPYQPQHF,TGTGCCTGGAGTCCCGGCCCTTATCAGCCCCAGCATTTT
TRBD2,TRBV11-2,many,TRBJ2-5,CASSPPGLAEETQYF,TGTGCCAGCAGCCCCCCGGGACTAGCGGAAGAGACCCAGTACTTC
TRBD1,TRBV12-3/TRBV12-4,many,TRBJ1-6,CASSLGQGARGSPLHF,TGTGCCAGCAGTTTAGGACAGGGGGCGCGAGGTTCACCCCTCCACTTT
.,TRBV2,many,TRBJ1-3,CASSEWLSSGNTIYF,TGTGCCAGCAGTGAATGGCTGAGCTCTGGAAACACCATATATTTT
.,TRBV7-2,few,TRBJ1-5,CASSLASASNQPQHF,TGTGCCAGCAGCTTAGCATCGGCAAGCAATCAGCCCCAGCATTTT
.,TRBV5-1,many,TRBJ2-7,CASSLVRRDGTYEQYF,TGCGCCAGCAGCTTAGTGAGGAGGGACGGCACCTACGAGCAGTACTTC
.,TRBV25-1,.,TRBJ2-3,CASSEGGGLPADTQYF,TGTGCCAGCAGTGAAGGTGGGGGCCTCCCCGCAGATACGCAGTATTTT
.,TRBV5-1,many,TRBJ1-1,CASSWDGQNTEAFF,TGCGCCAGCAGCTGGGACGGACAGAACACTGAAGCTTTCTTT
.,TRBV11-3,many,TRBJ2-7,CASSLNDYEQYF,TGTGCCAGCAGCCTCAACGATTACGAGCAGTACTTC
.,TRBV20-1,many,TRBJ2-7,CSATLSYEQYF,TGCAGTGCTACTCTGTCCTACGAGCAGTACTTC
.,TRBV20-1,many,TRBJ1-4,CSARGGGEKLFF,TGCAGTGCCAGAGGGGGAGGCGAAAAACTGTTTTTT
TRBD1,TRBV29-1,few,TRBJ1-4,CSVEGGQGDPNEKLFF,TGCAGCGTTGAAGGGGGACAGGGCGATCCCAATGAAAAACTGTTTTTT